This T cell receptor (beta chain) originates from a study of radiotherapy plus CTLA-4 blockade in lung cancer. As for the study in general: Overall, 18% of patients showed an objective response, while around 34% attained disease control.

Sequencing used immunoSEQ multiplex PCR; TCRdb keeps in-frame clones, though not all of them. The sample holds tens of thousands of clones, 80% to 90% seen once. V trimming: 1 base; J trimming: 6 bases; junction bases outside the gene matches: 9. CDR3 size: 16 residues. Germline-derived CDR1 and CDR2 are LNHDA and SQIVND (reference sequence). This specimen consisted of peripheral blood, obtained from a patient treated with radiotherapy plus ipilimumab. The chain employs TRBV19 and TRBJ1-2; TRBD1 matches 9 bases. The receptor was derived from a human donor with non-small cell lung cancer whose response to radiotherapy plus ipilimumab could not be evaluated. The DNA for the CDR3 is TGTGCCAGTAGTATAGTTGGGACAGGGAAAGCGGATGGCTACACCTTC. Protein: CASSIVGTGKADGYTF.